The TCR beta chain under discussion was sequenced for a study of blood T cell repertoires in COVID-19. Study details: Some COVID-19 samples were acute and others convalescent; all came from the United States, Italy and Spain.

In the source study's methods: The authors estimated nucleated cell counts from reference gene primer amplification. Generated by immunoSEQ multiplex PCR, the TCRdb table keeps only in-frame clones and is missing some. Clone size and V and J calls were adopted from that table, with D and trimming inferred from the DNA. The sample lists approximately 120,000 clones, over 70% seen once, with 6.6% in the top ten. V was trimmed by 0 bases and J by 1 base, leaving 13 bases between them. Germline V gene data show CDR1 as GTSNPN and CDR2 as SVGIG (reference sequence). This CDR3 comprises 16 residues. This chain links TRBV30 with TRBJ2-1; tentative D call: TRBD1 (5 bases). The sequenced sample consisted of peripheral blood. The TCR was taken from a woman aged 45-65 years with acute or convalescent COVID-19. The CDR3 protein is CAWSVSTEISYNEQFF. The CDR3 bases are TGTGCCTGGAGTGTTTCGACAGAGATATCCTACAATGAGCAGTTCTTC.